The clone carrying this T cell receptor (beta chain) was observed many times. Its specificity is not known. These data come from a study of regulatory T cells in long-lasting Graves disease. Across the whole study: Over-5-year antithyroid drug use with positive TSH receptor antibodies defined persistent Graves' disease in the study.

Time point denoted: persistent/refractory GD, antithyroid drugs over 5 years with positive TRAb. RNA from PBMCs was the source of the TCR library. The CDR3 has 16 amino acids. The V gene's germline CDR1 is SGHKS and CDR2 YYEKEE (reference sequence). V lost 1 base, J lost 4 bases, and 6 bases stayed unmatched. Combining iRepertoire HTBI primers with Arm-PCR of CDR3 regions, the authors built TCR beta libraries. TCRdb used MiXCR to reprocess the multiplex PCR reads, holding one entry per CDR3 protein. Of some 330,000 distinct CDR3 sequences in the sample, roughly 24% are singletons; the top ten hold around 30%. Study outcomes and limitations: With a few thousand shared public clonotypes, persistent patients exceeded new patients, who shared roughly 920. When disease was persistent, TRBV28, TRBJ1-2 and TRBJ2-5 were the favored segments.

The chain is built from TRBV5-5 and TRBJ2-5; 11 bases fit TRBD2. Material: peripheral blood mononuclear cells (PBMCs), obtained when the disease was refractory, from a patient treated with antithyroid drugs. This receptor was taken from a woman between 40 and 50 years old with Graves disease. As DNA, the CDR3 is TGTGCCAGCAGCTTGAGACTAGCGGGAATCGGAGAGACCCAGTACTTC. Its protein is CASSLRLAGIGETQYF.